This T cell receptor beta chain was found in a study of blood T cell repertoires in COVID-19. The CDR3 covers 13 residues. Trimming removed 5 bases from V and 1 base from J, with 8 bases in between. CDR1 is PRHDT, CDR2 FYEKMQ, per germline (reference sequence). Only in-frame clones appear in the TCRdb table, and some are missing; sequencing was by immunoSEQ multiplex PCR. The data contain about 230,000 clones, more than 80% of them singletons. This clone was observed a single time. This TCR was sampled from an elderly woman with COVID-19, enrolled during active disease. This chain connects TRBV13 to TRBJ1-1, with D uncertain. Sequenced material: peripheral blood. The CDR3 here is CASSPLANTEAFF. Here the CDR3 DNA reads TGTGCCAGCAGCCCCCTGGCGAACACTGAAGCTTTCTTT.